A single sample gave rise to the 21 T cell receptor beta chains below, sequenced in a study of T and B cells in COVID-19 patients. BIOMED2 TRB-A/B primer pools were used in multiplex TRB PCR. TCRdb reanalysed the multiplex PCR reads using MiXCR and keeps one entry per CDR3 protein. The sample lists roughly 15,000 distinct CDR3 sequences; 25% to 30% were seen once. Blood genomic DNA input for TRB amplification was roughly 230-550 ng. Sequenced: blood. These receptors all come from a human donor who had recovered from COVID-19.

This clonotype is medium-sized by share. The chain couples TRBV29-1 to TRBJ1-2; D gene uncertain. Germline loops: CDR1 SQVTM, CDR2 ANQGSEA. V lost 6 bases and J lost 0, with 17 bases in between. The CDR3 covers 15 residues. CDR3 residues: CSVSSTDLANYGYTF. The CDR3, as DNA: TGCAGCGTATCTTCGACGGACCTAGCTAACTATGGCTACACCTTC.

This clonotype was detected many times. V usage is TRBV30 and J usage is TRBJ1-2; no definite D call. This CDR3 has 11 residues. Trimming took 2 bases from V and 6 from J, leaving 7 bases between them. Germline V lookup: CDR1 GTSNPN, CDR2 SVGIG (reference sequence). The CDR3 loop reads CAWSPGNGYTF. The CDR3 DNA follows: TGTGCCTGGAGTCCCGGGAATGGCTACACCTTC.

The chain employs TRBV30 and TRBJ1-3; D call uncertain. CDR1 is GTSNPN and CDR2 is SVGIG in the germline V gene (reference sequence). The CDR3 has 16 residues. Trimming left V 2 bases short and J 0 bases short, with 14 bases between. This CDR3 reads CAWSWSKLSSGNTIYF. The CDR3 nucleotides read TGTGCCTGGAGTTGGTCCAAACTTAGCTCTGGAAACACCATATATTTT.

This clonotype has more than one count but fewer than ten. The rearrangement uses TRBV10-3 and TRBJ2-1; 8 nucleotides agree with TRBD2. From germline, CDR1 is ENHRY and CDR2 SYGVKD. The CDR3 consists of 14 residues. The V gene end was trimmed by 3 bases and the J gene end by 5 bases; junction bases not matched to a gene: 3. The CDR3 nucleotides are TGTGCCATCAGTGAACTAGCGGCTAACAATGAGCAGTTCTTC. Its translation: CAISELAANNEQFF.

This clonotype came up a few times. CDR3 sequence reads: CASSIMRGVDQPQHF. As DNA, the CDR3 is TGTGCCAGTAGTATTATGAGGGGAGTCGACCAGCCCCAGCATTTT. This sequence joins TRBV19 and TRBJ1-5, with D possibly matching TRBD1 (5 bases). Germline CDR1 LNHDA, CDR2 SQIVND (reference sequence). Trimming removed 3 bases from V and 7 bases from J, with 16 bases in between. The CDR3 is 15 residues long.

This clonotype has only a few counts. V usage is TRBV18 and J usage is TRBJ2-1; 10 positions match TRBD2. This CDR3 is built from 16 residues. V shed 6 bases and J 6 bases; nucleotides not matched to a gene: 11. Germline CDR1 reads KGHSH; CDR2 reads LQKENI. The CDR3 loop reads CASSYPASGRPNEQFF. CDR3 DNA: TGTGCCAGCTCGTATCCCGCTAGCGGGAGACCCAATGAGCAGTTCTTC.

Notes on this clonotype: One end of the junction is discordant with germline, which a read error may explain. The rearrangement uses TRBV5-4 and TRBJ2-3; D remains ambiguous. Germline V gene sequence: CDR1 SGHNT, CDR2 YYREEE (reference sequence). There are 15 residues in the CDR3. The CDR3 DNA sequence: TGCGCCAGCAGCTTTCGTCCGGGTCAAGCAGATACGCAGTATTTT. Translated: CASSFRPGQADTQYF.

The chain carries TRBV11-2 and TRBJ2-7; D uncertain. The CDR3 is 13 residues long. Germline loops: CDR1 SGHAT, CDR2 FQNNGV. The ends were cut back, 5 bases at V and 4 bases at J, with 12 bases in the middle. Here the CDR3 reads CASSLGTTYEQYF. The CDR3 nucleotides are TGTGCCAGCAGCCTCGGCACCACATACGAGCAGTACTTC.

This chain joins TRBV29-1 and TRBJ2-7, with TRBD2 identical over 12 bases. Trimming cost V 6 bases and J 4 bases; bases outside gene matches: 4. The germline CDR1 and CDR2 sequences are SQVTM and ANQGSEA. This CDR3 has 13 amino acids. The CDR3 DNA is TGCAGCGTCGGACTAGCGGGGAAGTACGAGCAGTACTTC. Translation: CSVGLAGKYEQYF.

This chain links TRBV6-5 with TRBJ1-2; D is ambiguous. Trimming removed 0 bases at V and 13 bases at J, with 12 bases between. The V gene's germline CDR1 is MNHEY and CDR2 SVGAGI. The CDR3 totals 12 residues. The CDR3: CASSYSGREPTF. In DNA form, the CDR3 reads TGTGCCAGCAGTTACTCCGGAAGGGAACCCACCTTC.

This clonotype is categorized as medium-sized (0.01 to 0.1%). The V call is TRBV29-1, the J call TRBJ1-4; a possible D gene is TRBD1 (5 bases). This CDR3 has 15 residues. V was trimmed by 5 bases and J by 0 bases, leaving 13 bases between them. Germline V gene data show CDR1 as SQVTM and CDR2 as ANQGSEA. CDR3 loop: CSVSGLFATNEKLFF. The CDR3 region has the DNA TGCAGCGTTTCGGGACTTTTTGCAACTAATGAAAAACTGTTTTTT. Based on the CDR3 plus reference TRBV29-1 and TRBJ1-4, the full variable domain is SAVISQKPSRDICQRGTSLTIQCQVDSQVTMMFWYRQQPGQSLTLIATANQGSEATYESGFVIDKFPISRPNLTFSTLTVSNMSPEDSSIYLCSVSGLFATNEKLFFGSGTQLSVL.

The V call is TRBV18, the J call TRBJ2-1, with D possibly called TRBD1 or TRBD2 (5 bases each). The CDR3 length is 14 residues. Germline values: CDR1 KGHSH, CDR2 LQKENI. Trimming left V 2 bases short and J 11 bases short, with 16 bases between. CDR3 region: CASSPGTGLAKQFF. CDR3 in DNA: TGTGCCAGCTCACCAGGGACGGGGTTAGCTAAGCAGTTCTTC.

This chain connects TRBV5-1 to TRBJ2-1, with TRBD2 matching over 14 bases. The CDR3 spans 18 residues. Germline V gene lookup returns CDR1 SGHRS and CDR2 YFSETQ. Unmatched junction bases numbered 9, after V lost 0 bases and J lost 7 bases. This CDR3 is CASSLGGLAGARVNEQFF. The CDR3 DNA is TGCGCCAGCAGCTTGGGGGGACTAGCGGGAGCGCGGGTGAATGAGCAGTTCTTC.

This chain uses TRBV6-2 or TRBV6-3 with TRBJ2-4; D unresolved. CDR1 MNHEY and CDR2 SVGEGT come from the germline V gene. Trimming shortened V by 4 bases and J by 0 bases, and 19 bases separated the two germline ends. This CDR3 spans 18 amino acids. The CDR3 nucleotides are TGTGCCAGCAGTTCCGTTAGGAAGCAACTACTAGCCAAAAACATTCAGTACTTC. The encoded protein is CASSSVRKQLLAKNIQYF.

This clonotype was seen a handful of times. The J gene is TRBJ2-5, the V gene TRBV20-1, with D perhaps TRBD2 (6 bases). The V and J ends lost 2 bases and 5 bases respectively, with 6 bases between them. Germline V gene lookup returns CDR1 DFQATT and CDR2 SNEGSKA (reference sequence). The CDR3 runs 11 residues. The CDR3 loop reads CSARRGETQYF. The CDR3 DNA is TGCAGTGCTAGACGGGGGGAGACCCAGTACTTC.

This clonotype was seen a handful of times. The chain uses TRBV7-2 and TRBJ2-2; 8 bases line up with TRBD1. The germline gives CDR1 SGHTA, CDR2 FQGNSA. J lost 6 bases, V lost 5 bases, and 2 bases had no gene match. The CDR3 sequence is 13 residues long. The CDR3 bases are TGTGCCAGCAGCCCGACAGGGGCCGGGGAGCTGTTTTTT. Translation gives CASSPTGAGELFF.

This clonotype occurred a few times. CDR3 protein: CAWSVPSGMNTEAFF. The CDR3 nucleotides are TGTGCCTGGAGTGTACCCTCAGGGATGAACACTGAAGCTTTCTTT. The chain combines TRBV30 with TRBJ1-1; D possibly corresponds to TRBD1 (5 bases). V lost 0 bases to trimming and J lost 0 bases, with 11 bases between them. From germline, CDR1 is GTSNPN and CDR2 SVGIG (reference sequence). The CDR3 is 15 residues long.

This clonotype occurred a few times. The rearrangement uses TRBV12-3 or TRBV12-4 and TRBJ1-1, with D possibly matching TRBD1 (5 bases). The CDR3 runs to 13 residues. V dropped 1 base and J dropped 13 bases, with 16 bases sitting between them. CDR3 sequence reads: CASSLGGGVGGFF. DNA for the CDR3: TGTGCCAGCAGTTTAGGGGGGGGGGTCGGTGGTTTCTTT.

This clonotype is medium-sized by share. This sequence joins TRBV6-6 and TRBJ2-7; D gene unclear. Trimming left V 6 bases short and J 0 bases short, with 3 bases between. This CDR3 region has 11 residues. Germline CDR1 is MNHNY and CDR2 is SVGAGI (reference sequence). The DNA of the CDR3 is TGTGCCAGCAGGGCCTCCTACGAGCAGTACTTC. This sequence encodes CASRASYEQYF.

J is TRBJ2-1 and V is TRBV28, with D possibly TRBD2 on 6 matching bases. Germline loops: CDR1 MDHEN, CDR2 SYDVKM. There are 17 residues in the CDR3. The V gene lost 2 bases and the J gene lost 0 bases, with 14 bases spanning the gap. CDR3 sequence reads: CASSLERLASSYNEQFF. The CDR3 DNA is TGTGCCAGCAGTTTAGAGCGGCTAGCGAGCTCCTACAATGAGCAGTTCTTC.

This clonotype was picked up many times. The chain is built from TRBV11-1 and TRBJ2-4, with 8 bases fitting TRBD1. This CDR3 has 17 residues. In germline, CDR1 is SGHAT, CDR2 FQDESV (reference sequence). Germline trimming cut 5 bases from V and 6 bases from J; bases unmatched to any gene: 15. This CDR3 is CASSPDRGLSWRNIQYF. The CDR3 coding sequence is TGTGCCAGCAGCCCCGACAGGGGTTTGTCGTGGAGAAACATTCAGTACTTC.